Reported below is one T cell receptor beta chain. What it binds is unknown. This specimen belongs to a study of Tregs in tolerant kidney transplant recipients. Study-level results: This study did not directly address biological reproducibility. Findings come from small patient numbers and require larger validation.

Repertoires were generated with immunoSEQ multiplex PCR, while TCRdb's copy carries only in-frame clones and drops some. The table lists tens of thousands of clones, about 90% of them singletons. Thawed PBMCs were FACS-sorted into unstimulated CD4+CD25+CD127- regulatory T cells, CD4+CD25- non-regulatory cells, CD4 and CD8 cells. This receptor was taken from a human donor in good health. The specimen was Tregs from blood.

CDR3 in amino acids: CASSSATYGNQPQHF. The DNA for the CDR3 is TGTGCCAGCAGCTCCGCTACGTATGGCAATCAGCCCCAGCATTTT. The rearrangement joins TRBV5-6 to TRBJ1-5, with no clear D. This CDR3 is built from 15 residues. V was cut by 3 bases and J by 2 bases, with 12 bases left in between. CDR1 and CDR2 from the germline V gene are SGHDT and YYEEEE.